One sample yielded the 15 T cell receptor beta chains listed below, sequenced in a study of neurological immune-mediated disorders. TCRdb fed the 5' RACE reads into MiXCR, producing one record per CDR3 protein. The sample holds about 22,000 distinct CDR3 sequences; about 10% are singletons and the top ten take roughly a fifth. The sample consisted of PBMCs. These receptor sequences come from a woman in her fifties or sixties with HTLV-1-associated myelopathy (HAM/TSP).

This clonotype has ten or more counts. CDR3 nucleotide sequence: TGCAGTGCCCTTAAAGGGGGGGGGGTTACCGGGGAGCTGTTTTTT. Translating it yields CSALKGGGVTGELFF. The rearrangement uses TRBV20-1 and TRBJ2-2, with a tentative D call TRBD2 (7 bases). Germline V gives CDR1 DFQATT, CDR2 SNEGSKA (reference sequence). V was trimmed by 6 bases and J by 5 bases, leaving 19 bases between them. This CDR3 has 15 residues.

This clonotype was detected many times. V usage is TRBV4-1 and J usage is TRBJ2-7; D unclear. Germline assignment: CDR1 MGHRA and CDR2 YSYEKL. The CDR3 loop spans 12 amino acids. V lost 6 bases and J lost 0, with 6 bases in between. The CDR3 here is CASRGSSYEQYF. In DNA form, the CDR3 reads TGCGCCAGCAGGGGCAGCTCCTACGAGCAGTACTTC.

J is TRBJ2-2 and V is TRBV6-1; D may be TRBD1 (5 bases). This CDR3 comprises 14 residues. The germline V gene encodes CDR1 MNHNS and CDR2 SASEGT. With 2 bases removed from V and 4 bases from J, the gap between germline ends came to 8 bases. CDR3 in DNA: TGTGCCAGCAGTGAAAGGGGTTTCACCGGGGAGCTGTTTTTT. It encodes CASSERGFTGELFF.

In this sample, this clonotype turned up many times. The rearrangement links TRBV6-6 to TRBJ2-7; D is unclear. The CDR3 has 14 residues. From germline, CDR1 is MNHNY and CDR2 SVGAGI (reference sequence). With 6 bases removed from V and 0 bases from J, the gap between germline ends came to 12 bases. The CDR3 sequence: CASRRQANSYEQYF. CDR3 coding DNA: TGTGCCAGCAGGAGGCAGGCGAACTCCTACGAGCAGTACTTC.

This clonotype has a count of ten or more. The V gene is TRBV20-1, the J gene TRBJ1-2, with unresolved D. CDR3 size: 12 residues. Germline values: CDR1 DFQATT, CDR2 SNEGSKA (reference sequence). Trimming pared 0 bases from V and 8 bases from J, leaving 10 bases between. CDR3 amino acids: CSAREPLGGYTF. CDR3 DNA sequence: TGCAGTGCTAGAGAGCCCCTAGGGGGCTACACCTTC.

This clonotype was observed at least ten times. The chain carries TRBV3-1 and TRBJ2-3; 7 bases align to TRBD1. The CDR3 has 14 residues. V lost 5 bases to trimming and J lost 6 bases; unmatched junction nucleotides: 8. Germline V lookup: CDR1 LGHDT, CDR2 YNNKEL (reference sequence). CDR3 loop: CASSLQGTTDTQYF. CDR3 nucleotide sequence: TGTGCCAGCAGCTTACAGGGGACAACGGATACGCAGTATTTT.

There are many counts of this clonotype. The chain is built from TRBV6-5 and TRBJ2-5; 10 bases line up with TRBD2. Germline assignment: CDR1 MNHEY and CDR2 SVGAGI. V was pared by 6 bases and J by 1 base, with 5 bases of the junction left unmatched. There are 15 residues in the CDR3. This CDR3 is CASRIAGGGQETQYF. In DNA form, the CDR3 reads TGTGCCAGCAGGATAGCGGGGGGAGGCCAAGAGACCCAGTACTTC.

This clonotype was picked up a small number of times. The V call is TRBV12-3 or TRBV12-4, the J call TRBJ1-6; D is perhaps TRBD1 (5 bases). Trimming shortened V by 3 bases and J by 9 bases, and 12 bases separated the two germline ends. The CDR3 consists of 14 residues. In DNA, the CDR3 is TGTGCCAGCAGTTTGGGCAGGGATTCTTCACCCCTCCACTTT. This encodes CASSLGRDSSPLHF.

In this sample, this clonotype turned up many times. The chain employs TRBV12-3 or TRBV12-4 and TRBJ1-2; 7 bases align to TRBD1. The ends lost 6 bases at V and 0 bases at J; junction bases unmatched: 7. This CDR3 contains 15 residues. The CDR3 protein is CASRRTGATNYGYTF. The CDR3 DNA sequence: TGTGCCAGCAGGAGAACAGGGGCAACTAACTATGGCTACACCTTC.

This clonotype was seen many times. The V call is TRBV29-1, the J call TRBJ1-1; tentative D call: TRBD1 (5 bases). Trimming cost V 3 bases and J 3 bases, with 11 bases left between them. The CDR3 is 13 residues long. Germline assignment: CDR1 SQVTM and CDR2 ANQGSEA. In DNA, the CDR3 is TGCAGCGTTGACAGGGTTCGGGACACTGAAGCTTTCTTT. Translated, it gives CSVDRVRDTEAFF. Full variable domain (remainder filled in from reference TRBV29-1 and TRBJ1-1): SAVISQKPSRDICQRGTSLTIQCQVDSQVTMMFWYRQQPGQSLTLIATANQGSEATYESGFVIDKFPISRPNLTFSTLTVSNMSPEDSSIYLCSVDRVRDTEAFFGQGTRLTVV.

This clonotype was observed at least ten times. The rearrangement links TRBV20-1 to TRBJ1-1; D not resolved. The V and J ends lost 7 bases and 0 bases respectively, with 9 bases between them. Germline V CDR1 and CDR2: DFQATT, SNEGSKA (reference sequence). This CDR3 is built from 12 residues. This CDR3 reads CSGQGMNTEAFF. The CDR3 bases are TGCAGTGGCCAAGGCATGAACACTGAAGCTTTCTTT.

This clonotype was recorded many times. The genes are TRBV5-6 and TRBJ1-1, with D unclear. This CDR3 region has 14 residues. The V and J ends lost 4 bases and 0 bases respectively, with 10 bases between them. Germline V gene sequence: CDR1 SGHDT, CDR2 YYEEEE. CDR3 sequence (DNA): TGTGCCAGCAGCCCAGGATTCATGAACACTGAAGCTTTCTTT. Translation gives CASSPGFMNTEAFF. The full variable domain, completed using reference TRBV5-6 and TRBJ1-1, is DAGVTQSPTHLIKTRGQQVTLRCSPKSGHDTVSWYQQALGQGPQFIFQYYEEEERQRGNFPDRFSGHQFPNYSSELNVNALLLGDSALYLCASSPGFMNTEAFFGQGTRLTVV.

Many counts were recorded for this clonotype. The chain combines TRBV27 with TRBJ2-3; D call uncertain. CDR1 is MNHEY and CDR2 is SMNVEV in the germline V gene (reference sequence). This CDR3 is 16 amino acids long. Trimming removed 0 bases from V and 2 bases from J, with 12 bases in between. The CDR3 nucleotides read TGTGCCAGCAGTTTATCTGTTACACTACCCACAGATACGCAGTATTTT. Its translation is CASSLSVTLPTDTQYF.

The table lists this clonotype with many counts. V is TRBV20-1 and J is TRBJ2-1; D uncertain. Germline V lookup: CDR1 DFQATT, CDR2 SNEGSKA (reference sequence). Trimming cost V 5 bases and J 4 bases, with 12 bases left between them. There are 13 residues in the CDR3. The CDR3 DNA reads TGCAGTGCTCCTCCCTTCGGGTACAATGAGCAGTTCTTC. As protein: CSAPPFGYNEQFF.

This chain joins TRBV6-4 and TRBJ2-3, with TRBD1 matching 8 bases. Germline V gives CDR1 MRHNA, CDR2 SNTAGT. V dropped 2 bases and J dropped 0; count of bases not matched to a gene: 7. The CDR3 loop spans 17 amino acids. Here the CDR3 DNA reads TGTGCCAGCAGTGACCCCGCAGGGGGCCCTAGCACAGATACGCAGTATTTT. This gives the protein CASSDPAGGPSTDTQYF.